The following is a TCR beta chain sequence with its context. It has no known antigen specificity. It has no much larger one-base neighbor in the sample; base qualities were not kept. From the cysteine up to the phenylalanine, the CDR3 has a length of 15 residues. Only the CDR3 DNA is retained, 45 bases long and in frame from the first base. Sequences MNHEY (CDR1) and SVGAGI (CDR2) are obtained from the germline V gene. V lost 6 bases and J lost 3 bases, and the count of bases not matched to a germline gene is 7. TCRbeta CDR3 regions were amplified from genomic DNA by means of the immunoSEQ Assay, a bias-controlled multiplex PCR. Under the source paper's analysis protocol: The number of nucleated cells in each sample was estimated by amplification of reference gene primers within the assay. To quantify the absolute abundance of each unique TCRbeta CDR3 rearrangement, sequence reads were collapsed and filtered. For each sample, productive Simpson clonality was calculated by taking the square root of Simpson's diversity index across productive rearrangements. The clones in this table, taken by TCRdb from immuneACCESS, are in-frame only. Not every clone is retained; where verified, under half of the shortfall comes from an unresolved V gene, and the cause of the rest is unknown. The D gene and trimming were derived from the DNA, and the V and J assignments and clone size from that table. The sample contains 150,000 to 200,000 clones, roughly nine tenths of them found a single time. 0.95% to 1.5% of the sample is taken by the ten largest.

This sample was included in a study of blood T cell repertoires in COVID-19 (dated by TCRdb to 2018 to 2020). In terms of the full investigation: Samples covering the acute and convalescent phases of COVID-19 were provided by collaborators in the United States, Italy and Spain. The prospective study material was composed of cDNA or gDNA derived from T cells, B-cell-depleted T cells, or PBMCs. The dataset comprised deeply sampled blood TCRbeta repertoires from subjects exposed to, actively infected with, or recovered from COVID-19. The repertoires were released in a freely available public database intended as a resource for research on the immune response to SARS-CoV-2. Samples were obtained from the ongoing ImmuneRACE study (first 160 participants) and from roughly 1,300 subjects provided by 6 global collaborators. Nearly every sample came with metadata listing a de-identified subject ID, COVID-19 status, age in years and sex. Where HLA class I and class II types were available, the types were taken from metadata supplied by the sample provider, not from assay-based typing. Here is what the overall study found, with its caveats: How much clinical and demographic metadata was included differed by source and by participant, and the metadata was provided uncurated.

In the prospective study, participants were about 18 to 95 years old, resided in about 25 geographic areas of the United States, and were enrolled through a virtual design. In the prospective study, participants were assigned to cohorts based on the clinical history participants reported in a screening survey and a study questionnaire. Each participant in the prospective study had whole blood, serum and a nasopharyngeal or oropharyngeal swab collected by mobile phlebotomists. Participants in the prospective study had the option to provide additional blood draws and questionnaires over an approximately 2-month period. Prospective study blood samples were shipped either frozen or at room temperature before DNA extraction.

This receptor chain uses TRBV6-5 and TRBJ2-3; 9 central bases correspond to TRBD1. This receptor was taken from a human donor with acute COVID-19. The donor label of this sample is uncertain. The sample consisted of PBMCs or T cells enriched from blood (not recorded which). Here is the DNA: TGTGCCAGCAGGGGGACAGGGAGGATGACAGATACGCAGTATTTT. This codes for CASRGTGRMTDTQYF.